These 4 T cell receptor beta chains were all obtained from the same sample, sequenced in a study of CXCR3-negative and CXCR3-positive naive CD8 T cells. Their recognized antigens are unknown. Findings and caveats of the study: Higher TRB CDR3 hydrophobicity marked CXCR3-positive naive cells relative to CXCR3-negative naive cells.

The TRB cDNA libraries were prepared by 5' RACE with UMI labels. TCRdb re-called the 5' RACE reads and shows each CDR3 protein once, DNA omitted. The table for this sample gives 150,000 to 180,000 distinct CDR3 sequences. Sequencing used naive CXCR3+ CD8+ T cells from blood. The subset was: CD45RO-CCR7+CD27+CD95- naive CD8+ T cells expressing CXCR3 (TNR3+). Source of these receptors: a human donor in good health. Some clones in this sample may be carry-over from other donors' samples.

V is TRBV3-1 and J is TRBJ1-5. The length of the CDR3 is 15 residues. CDR1 is LGHDT and CDR2 is YNNKEL in the germline V gene (reference sequence). The CDR3: CASSQDLTVNQPQHF. Filled out from reference TRBV3-1 and TRBJ1-5, the complete variable domain reads DTAVSQTPKYLVTQMGNDKSIKCEQNLGHDTMYWYKQDSKKFLKIMFSYNNKELIINETVPNRFSPKSPDKAHLNLHINSLELGDSAVYFCASSQDLTVNQPQHFGDGTRLSIL.

The genes are TRBV5-5 and TRBJ2-1; TCRdb calls TRBD2, which cannot be checked without DNA. CDR1 is SGHKS, CDR2 YYEKEE, per germline (reference sequence). The CDR3 spans 15 residues. The CDR3: CASSLLLAAYNEQFF. Combining the CDR3 with reference TRBV5-5 and TRBJ2-1 gives the whole variable domain DAGVTQSPTHLIKTRGQQVTLRCSPISGHKSVSWYQQVLGQGPQFIFQYYEKEERGRGNFPDRFSARQFPNYSSELNVNALLLGDSALYLCASSLLLAAYNEQFFGPGTRLTVL.

The chain combines TRBV28 with TRBJ2-5; TCRdb proposes TRBD2, but this gene call is untestable without DNA. This CDR3 comprises 12 residues. Germline assignment: CDR1 MDHEN and CDR2 SYDVKM. CDR3 loop: CASGSGGETQYF. The whole variable domain, filled in from reference TRBV28 and TRBJ2-5, reads DVKVTQSSRYLVKRTGEKVFLECVQDMDHENMFWYRQDPGLGLRLIYFSYDVKMKEKGDIPEGYSVSREKKERFSLILESASTNQTSMYLCASGSGGETQYFGPGTRLLVL.

The CDR3 is CASSLGGDHEQFF. V is TRBV7-9 and J is TRBJ2-1; with no DNA, the TCRdb D assignment of TRBD2 cannot be verified. The CDR3 contains 13 residues. CDR1 SEHNR and CDR2 FQNEAQ come from the germline V gene (reference sequence).